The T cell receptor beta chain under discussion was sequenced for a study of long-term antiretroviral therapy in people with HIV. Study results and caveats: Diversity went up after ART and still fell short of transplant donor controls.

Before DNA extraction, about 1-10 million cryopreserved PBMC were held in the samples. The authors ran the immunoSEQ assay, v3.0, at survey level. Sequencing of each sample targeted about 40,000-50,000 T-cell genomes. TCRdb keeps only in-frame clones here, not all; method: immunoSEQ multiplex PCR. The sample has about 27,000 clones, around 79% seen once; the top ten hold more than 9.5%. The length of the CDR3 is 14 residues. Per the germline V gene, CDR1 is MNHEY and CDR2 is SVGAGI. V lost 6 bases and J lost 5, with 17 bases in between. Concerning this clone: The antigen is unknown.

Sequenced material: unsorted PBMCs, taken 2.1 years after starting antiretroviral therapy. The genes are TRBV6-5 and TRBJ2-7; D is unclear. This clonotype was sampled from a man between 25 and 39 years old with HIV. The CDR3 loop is CASSQSQTLDEQYF. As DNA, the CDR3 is TGTGCCAGCAGCCAGTCCCAAACCTTGGACGAGCAGTACTTC.